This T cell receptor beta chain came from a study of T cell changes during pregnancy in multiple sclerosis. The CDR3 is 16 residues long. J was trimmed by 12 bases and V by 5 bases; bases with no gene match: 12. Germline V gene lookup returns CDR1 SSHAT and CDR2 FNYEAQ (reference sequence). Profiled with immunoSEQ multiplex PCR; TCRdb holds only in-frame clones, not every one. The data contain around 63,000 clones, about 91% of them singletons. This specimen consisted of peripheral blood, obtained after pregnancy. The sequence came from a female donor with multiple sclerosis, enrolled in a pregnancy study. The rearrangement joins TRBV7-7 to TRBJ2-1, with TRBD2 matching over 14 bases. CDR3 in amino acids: CASSRAGTSGSSAQFF. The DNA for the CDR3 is TGTGCCAGCAGCCGAGCCGGGACTAGCGGGAGTTCAGCGCAGTTCTTC.